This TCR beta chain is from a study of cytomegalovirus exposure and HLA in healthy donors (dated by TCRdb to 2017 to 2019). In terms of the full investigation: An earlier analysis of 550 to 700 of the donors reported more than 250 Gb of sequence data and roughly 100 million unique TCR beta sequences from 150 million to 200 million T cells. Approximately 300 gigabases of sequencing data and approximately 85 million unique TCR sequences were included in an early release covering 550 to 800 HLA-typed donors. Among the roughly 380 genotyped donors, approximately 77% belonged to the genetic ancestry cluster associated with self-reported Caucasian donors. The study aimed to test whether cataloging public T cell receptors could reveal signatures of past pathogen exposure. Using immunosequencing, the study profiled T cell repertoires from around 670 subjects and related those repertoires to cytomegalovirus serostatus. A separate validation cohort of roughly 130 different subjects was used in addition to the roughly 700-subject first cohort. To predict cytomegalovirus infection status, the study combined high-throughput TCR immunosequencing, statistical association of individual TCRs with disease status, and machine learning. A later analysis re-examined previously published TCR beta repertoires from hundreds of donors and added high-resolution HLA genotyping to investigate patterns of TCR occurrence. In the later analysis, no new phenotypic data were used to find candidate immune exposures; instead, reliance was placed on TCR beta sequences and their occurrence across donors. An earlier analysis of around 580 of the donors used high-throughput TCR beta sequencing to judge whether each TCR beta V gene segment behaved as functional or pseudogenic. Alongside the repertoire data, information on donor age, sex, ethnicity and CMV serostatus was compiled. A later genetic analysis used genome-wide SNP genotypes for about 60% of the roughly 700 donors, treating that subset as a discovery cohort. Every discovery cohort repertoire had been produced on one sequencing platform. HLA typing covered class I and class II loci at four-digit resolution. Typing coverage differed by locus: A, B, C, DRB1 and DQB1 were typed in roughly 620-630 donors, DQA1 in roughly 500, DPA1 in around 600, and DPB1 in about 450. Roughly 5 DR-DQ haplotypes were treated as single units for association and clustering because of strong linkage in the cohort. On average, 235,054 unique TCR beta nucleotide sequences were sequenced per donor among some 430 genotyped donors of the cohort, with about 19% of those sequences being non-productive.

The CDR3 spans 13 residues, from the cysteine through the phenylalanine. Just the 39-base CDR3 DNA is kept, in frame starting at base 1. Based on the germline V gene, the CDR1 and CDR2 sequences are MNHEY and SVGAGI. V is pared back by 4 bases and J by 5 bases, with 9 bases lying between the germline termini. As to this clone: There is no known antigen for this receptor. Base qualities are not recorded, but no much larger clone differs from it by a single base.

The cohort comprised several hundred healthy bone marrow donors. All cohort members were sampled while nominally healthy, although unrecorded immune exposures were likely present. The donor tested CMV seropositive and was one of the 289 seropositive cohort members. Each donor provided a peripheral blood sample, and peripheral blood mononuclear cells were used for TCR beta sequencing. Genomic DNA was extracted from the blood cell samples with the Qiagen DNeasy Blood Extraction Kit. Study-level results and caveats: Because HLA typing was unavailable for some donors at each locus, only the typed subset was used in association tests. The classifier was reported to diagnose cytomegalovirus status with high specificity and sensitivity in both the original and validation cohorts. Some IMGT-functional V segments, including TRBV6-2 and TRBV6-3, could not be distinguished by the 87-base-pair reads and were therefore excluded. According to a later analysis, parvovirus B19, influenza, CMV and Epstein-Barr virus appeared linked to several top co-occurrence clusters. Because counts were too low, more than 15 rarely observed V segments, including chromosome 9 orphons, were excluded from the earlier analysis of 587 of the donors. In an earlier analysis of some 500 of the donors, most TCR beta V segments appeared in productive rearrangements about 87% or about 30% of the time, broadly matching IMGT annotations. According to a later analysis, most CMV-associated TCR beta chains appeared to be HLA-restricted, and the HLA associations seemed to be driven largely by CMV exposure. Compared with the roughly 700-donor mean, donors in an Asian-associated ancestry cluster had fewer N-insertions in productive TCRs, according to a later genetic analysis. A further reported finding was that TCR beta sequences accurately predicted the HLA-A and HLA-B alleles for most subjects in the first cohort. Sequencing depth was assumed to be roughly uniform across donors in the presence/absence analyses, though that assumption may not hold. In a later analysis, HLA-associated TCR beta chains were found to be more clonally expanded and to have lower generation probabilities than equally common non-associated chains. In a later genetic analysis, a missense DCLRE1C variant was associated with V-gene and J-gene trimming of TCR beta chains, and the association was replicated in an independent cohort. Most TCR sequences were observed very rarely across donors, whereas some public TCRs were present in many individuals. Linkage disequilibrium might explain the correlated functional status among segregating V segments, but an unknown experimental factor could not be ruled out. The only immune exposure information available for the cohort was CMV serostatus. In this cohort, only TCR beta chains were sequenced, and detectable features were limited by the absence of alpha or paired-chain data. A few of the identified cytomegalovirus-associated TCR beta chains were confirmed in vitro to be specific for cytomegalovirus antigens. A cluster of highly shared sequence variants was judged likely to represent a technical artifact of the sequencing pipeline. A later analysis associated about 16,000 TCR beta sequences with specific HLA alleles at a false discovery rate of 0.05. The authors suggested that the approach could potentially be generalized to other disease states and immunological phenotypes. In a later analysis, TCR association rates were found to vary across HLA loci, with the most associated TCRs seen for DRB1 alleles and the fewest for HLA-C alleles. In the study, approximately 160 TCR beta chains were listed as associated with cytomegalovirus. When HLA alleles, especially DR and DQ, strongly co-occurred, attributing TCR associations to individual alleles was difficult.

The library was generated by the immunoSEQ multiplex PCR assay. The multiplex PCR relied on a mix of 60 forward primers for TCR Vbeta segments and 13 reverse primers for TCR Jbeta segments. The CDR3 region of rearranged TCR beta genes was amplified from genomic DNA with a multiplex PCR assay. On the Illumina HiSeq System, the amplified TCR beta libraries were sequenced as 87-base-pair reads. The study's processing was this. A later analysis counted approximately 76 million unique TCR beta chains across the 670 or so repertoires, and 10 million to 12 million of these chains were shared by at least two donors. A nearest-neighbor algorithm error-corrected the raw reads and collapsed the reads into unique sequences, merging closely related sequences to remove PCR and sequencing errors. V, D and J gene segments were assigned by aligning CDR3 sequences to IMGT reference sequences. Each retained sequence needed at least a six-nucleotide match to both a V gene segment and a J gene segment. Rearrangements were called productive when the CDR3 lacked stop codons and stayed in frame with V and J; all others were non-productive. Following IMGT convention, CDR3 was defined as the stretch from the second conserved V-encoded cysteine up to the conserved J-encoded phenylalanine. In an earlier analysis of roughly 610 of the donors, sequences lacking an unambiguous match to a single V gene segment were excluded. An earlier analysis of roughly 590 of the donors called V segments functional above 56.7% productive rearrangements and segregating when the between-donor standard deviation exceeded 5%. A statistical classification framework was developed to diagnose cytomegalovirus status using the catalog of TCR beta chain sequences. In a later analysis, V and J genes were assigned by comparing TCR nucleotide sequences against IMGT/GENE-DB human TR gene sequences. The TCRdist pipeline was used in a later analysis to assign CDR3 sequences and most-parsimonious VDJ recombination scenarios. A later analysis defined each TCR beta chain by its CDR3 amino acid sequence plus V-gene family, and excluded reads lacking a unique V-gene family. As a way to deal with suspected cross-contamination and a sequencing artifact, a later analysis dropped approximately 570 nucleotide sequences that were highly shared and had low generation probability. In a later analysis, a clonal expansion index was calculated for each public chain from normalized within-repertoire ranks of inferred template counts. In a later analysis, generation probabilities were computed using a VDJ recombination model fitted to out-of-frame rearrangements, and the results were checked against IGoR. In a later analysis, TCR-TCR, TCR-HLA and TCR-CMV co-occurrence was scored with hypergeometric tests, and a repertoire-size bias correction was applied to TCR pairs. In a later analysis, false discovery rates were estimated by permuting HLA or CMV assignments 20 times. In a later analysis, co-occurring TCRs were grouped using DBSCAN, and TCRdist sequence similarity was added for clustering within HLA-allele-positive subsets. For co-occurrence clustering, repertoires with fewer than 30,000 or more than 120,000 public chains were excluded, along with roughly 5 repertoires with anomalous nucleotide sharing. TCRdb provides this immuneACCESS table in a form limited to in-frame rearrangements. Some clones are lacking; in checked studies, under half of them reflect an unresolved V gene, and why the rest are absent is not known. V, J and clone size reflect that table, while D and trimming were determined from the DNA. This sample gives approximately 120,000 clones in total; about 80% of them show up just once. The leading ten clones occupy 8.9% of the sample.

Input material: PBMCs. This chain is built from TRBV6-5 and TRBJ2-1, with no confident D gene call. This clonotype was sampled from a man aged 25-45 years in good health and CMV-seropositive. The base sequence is TGTGCCAGCAGTTCCCTGGGCCACAATGAGCAGTTCTTC. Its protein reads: CASSSLGHNEQFF.